The clone carrying this T cell receptor (beta chain) appeared a few times. The sample comes from a study of beta chain features in type 1 diabetes. Reverse transcription of all isolated RNA meant that expressed TCRB transcripts were sequenced. The method was immunoSEQ multiplex PCR; TCRdb's version includes in-frame clones alone and lacks a portion of them. The table shows hundreds of thousands of clones, with roughly 15% occurring only once. Staining for CD45RO/CCR7/CD25/CD127/CD95/CD27 allowed sorting of CD4+ naive, central memory, regulatory and stem cell-like memory cells. Germline V gives CDR1 SEHNR, CDR2 FQNEAQ (reference sequence). V lost 3 bases and J 10 bases, leaving 12 bases between the germline ends. The CDR3 loop spans 12 amino acids.

The chain carries TRBV7-9 and TRBJ1-1, with D possibly TRBD1 on 5 matching bases. Material for sequencing was naive CD4+ T cells from blood. This TCR was recovered from a man aged 18 to 29 in good health. The CDR3, as DNA: TGTGCCAGCAGCTTGGTGGGGCTCAGAGCTTTCTTT. Protein sequence: CASSLVGLRAFF.